Below are 11 T cell receptor beta chains sequenced from a single sample in a study of CD8 T cells in ankylosing spondylitis. Findings of the study overall: What appeared characteristic of ankylosing spondylitis blood was a TCR beta motif of under 10 highly homologous variants.

One entry per CDR3 protein results from TCRdb running MiXCR on the 5' RACE reads. The sample consists of 200,000 to 250,000 distinct CDR3 sequences, more than 5.5% of them appearing once. These receptors lack a known antigen. Sequenced material: blood, either unsorted or a sorted T cell fraction (not recorded which). Receptor source: a male donor with ankylosing spondylitis.

This clonotype was counted at least ten times. The rearrangement joins TRBV19 to TRBJ2-2, with 7 bases lining up with TRBD1. V trimming: 7 bases; J trimming: 3 bases; junction bases outside the gene matches: 5. CDR1 and CDR2 from the germline V gene are LNHDA and SQIVND (reference sequence). The CDR3 consists of 14 residues. The CDR3 DNA is TGTGCCAGTACTACGGGACAGTACACCGGGGAGCTGTTTTTT. Translation: CASTTGQYTGELFF.

This clonotype was observed at least ten times. The chain combines TRBV27 with TRBJ1-1; possibly TRBD1 for D (5 bases). V dropped 2 bases and J dropped 6 bases, with 19 bases sitting between them. The CDR3 has 16 amino acids. Germline CDR1 is MNHEY and CDR2 is SMNVEV (reference sequence). The CDR3 DNA reads TGTGCCAGCAGTTTAGGTAGTAGGGGTGAAGGTGCTGAAGCTTTCTTT. The encoded protein is CASSLGSRGEGAEAFF.

This clonotype was seen many times. The rearrangement uses TRBV6-5 and TRBJ1-1, with a possible D match to TRBD1 (6 bases). Germline V CDR1 and CDR2: MNHEY, SVGAGI. This CDR3 spans 13 amino acids. The V gene lost 3 bases and the J gene lost 8 bases, with 13 bases spanning the gap. The CDR3 region has the DNA TGTGCCAGCAGTTATCAGGGGTATAGGGAAGCTTTCTTT. Translation gives CASSYQGYREAFF.

V usage is TRBV7-8 and J usage is TRBJ2-5; D perhaps matches TRBD1 (6 bases). The CDR3 is 16 residues long. Trimming left V 6 bases short and J 2 bases short, with 19 bases between. The germline gives CDR1 SGHVS, CDR2 FQNEAQ. For the CDR3, the DNA is TGTGCCAGCAGTCTTCCCCCCTGGCAGGGGCAAGAGACCCAGTACTTC. Residues: CASSLPPWQGQETQYF.

The chain has TRBV12-3 or TRBV12-4 and TRBJ1-6; 7 bases are a match to TRBD1. V lost 6 bases, J lost 7 bases, and 6 bases stayed unmatched. CDR3 length: 14 residues. CDR3 sequence: CASSPQGRNSPLHF. The CDR3 DNA reads TGTGCCAGCAGCCCACAGGGGAGAAATTCACCCCTCCACTTT.

V usage is TRBV13 and J usage is TRBJ2-5, with 9 bases matching TRBD2. Germline CDR1 is PRHDT and CDR2 is FYEKMQ (reference sequence). The CDR3 totals 14 residues. The trim removed 5 bases at V and 2 bases at J, leaving 3 bases unmatched. CDR3 loop: CASSASGGQETQYF. As DNA, the CDR3 is TGTGCCAGCAGCGCGAGCGGGGGGCAAGAGACCCAGTACTTC. The full variable domain, with the rest looked up from reference TRBV13 and TRBJ2-5, is AAGVIQSPRHLIKEKRETATLKCYPIPRHDTVYWYQQGPGQDPQFLISFYEKMQSDKGSIPDRFSAQQFSDYHSELNMSSLELGDSALYFCASSASGGQETQYFGPGTRLLVL.

This clonotype was seen ten or more times. The chain combines TRBV6-2 or TRBV6-3 with TRBJ2-7, with TRBD2 matching 7 bases. The CDR3 runs to 16 residues. Germline CDR1 and CDR2: MNHEY and SVGEGT. With V trimmed by 6 bases and J by 3 bases, 14 bases remained unmatched. CDR3 in amino acids: CASRQLGLAENYEQYF. DNA of the CDR3: TGTGCCAGCAGACAACTGGGGCTAGCGGAGAACTACGAGCAGTACTTC.

This clonotype was recorded at least ten times. The chain carries TRBV5-4 and TRBJ2-7; TRBD2 matches at 8 bases. Trimming cost V 0 bases and J 5 bases; bases outside gene matches: 13. CDR3 length: 17 residues. In germline, CDR1 is SGHNT, CDR2 YYREEE (reference sequence). Here the CDR3 DNA reads TGTGCCAGCAGCTTGGGATTCAGCGGGAGCTTGAGTAACGAGCAGTACTTC. Encoded protein: CASSLGFSGSLSNEQYF.

This clonotype was counted many times. The chain joins TRBV12-5 to TRBJ2-1, with D possibly matching TRBD2 (6 bases). CDR3 length: 14 amino acids. V was pared by 5 bases and J by 0 bases, with 8 bases between. CDR1 is LGHNT, CDR2 FRNRAP, per germline. CDR3 sequence: CASGPGVSYNEQFF. CDR3 nucleotides: TGTGCTAGTGGTCCGGGGGTCTCCTACAATGAGCAGTTCTTC.

This clonotype was seen repeatedly, ten times or more. The chain joins TRBV5-1 to TRBJ2-7; D possibly corresponds to TRBD1 (8 bases). Germline CDR1 and CDR2: SGHRS and YFSETQ. Trimming removed 6 bases from V and 4 bases from J, with 14 bases in between. The length of the CDR3 is 13 residues. In DNA form, the CDR3 reads TGCGCCAGCATCGGACAGGGAGGGTACGAGCAGTACTTC. It specifies CASIGQGGYEQYF.

This clonotype has just a few counts. The genes are TRBV20-1 and TRBJ2-1; 15 bases fit TRBD2. After removal of 4 bases from V and 0 bases from J, the junction contained 7 bases not matched to a gene. Per the germline V gene, CDR1 is DFQATT and CDR2 is SNEGSKA (reference sequence). The CDR3 length is 18 residues. CDR3 in amino acids: CSAIVSGLAGGSYNEQFF. The CDR3 nucleotides are TGCAGTGCTATTGTATCGGGACTAGCGGGGGGCTCCTACAATGAGCAGTTCTTC.